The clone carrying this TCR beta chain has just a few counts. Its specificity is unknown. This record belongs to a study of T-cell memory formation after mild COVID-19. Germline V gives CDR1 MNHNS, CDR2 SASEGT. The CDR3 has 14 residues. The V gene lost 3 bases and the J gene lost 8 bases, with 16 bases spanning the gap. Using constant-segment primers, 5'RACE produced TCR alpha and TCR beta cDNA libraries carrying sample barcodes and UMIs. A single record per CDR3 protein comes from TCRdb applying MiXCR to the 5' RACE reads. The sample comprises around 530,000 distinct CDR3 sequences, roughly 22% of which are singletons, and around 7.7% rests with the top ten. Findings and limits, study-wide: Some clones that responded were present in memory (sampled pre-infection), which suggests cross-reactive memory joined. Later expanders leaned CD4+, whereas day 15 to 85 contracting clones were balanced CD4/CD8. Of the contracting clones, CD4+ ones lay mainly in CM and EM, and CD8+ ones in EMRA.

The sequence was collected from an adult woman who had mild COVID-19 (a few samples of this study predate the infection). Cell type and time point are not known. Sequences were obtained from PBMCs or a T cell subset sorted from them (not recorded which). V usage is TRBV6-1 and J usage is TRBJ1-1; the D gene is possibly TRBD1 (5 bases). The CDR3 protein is CASSEGGVYPEAFF. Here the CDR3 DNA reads TGTGCCAGCAGTGAGGGGGGAGTTTATCCCGAAGCTTTCTTT.